Listed here are 8 T cell receptor beta chains from one sample, sequenced in a study of T cell changes during pregnancy in multiple sclerosis. Here immunoSEQ multiplex PCR was the method, and the copy in TCRdb shows in-frame clones only, minus some. The table shows more than 65,000 clones, with 90% to 95% occurring only once. This specimen was CD4+ T cells from peripheral blood mononuclear cells, taken before pregnancy. These receptors were obtained from a female donor with multiple sclerosis, enrolled in a pregnancy study.

The chain combines TRBV6-5 with TRBJ2-7; 11 bases agree with TRBD1. J was trimmed by 6 bases and V by 6 bases; bases with no gene match: 10. The germline gives CDR1 MNHEY, CDR2 SVGAGI. This CDR3 has 15 amino acids. The CDR3 sequence: CASSHGTGGKSEQYF. CDR3 bases: TGTGCCAGCAGCCACGGGACAGGGGGTAAGTCCGAGCAGTACTTC.

This chain uses TRBV12-5 with TRBJ2-1; 13 nucleotides agree with TRBD2. The V and J ends lost 2 bases and 6 bases, in that order; junction bases with no gene match: 4. CDR1 and CDR2 from the germline V gene are LGHNT and FRNRAP. The CDR3 contains 16 residues. CDR3 residues: CASGLPTSGGVNEQFF. As DNA, the CDR3 is TGTGCTAGTGGTTTGCCCACTAGCGGGGGGGTCAATGAGCAGTTCTTC.

J is TRBJ1-4 and V is TRBV7-8; D might be TRBD1 (6 bases). This CDR3 has 16 amino acids. Trimming stripped 3 bases from V and 3 bases from J, with 14 bases between. The germline gives CDR1 SGHVS, CDR2 FQNEAQ. The CDR3 loop is CASSFYSRGANEKLFF. The CDR3 coding sequence is TGTGCCAGCAGCTTCTATTCCAGGGGTGCTAATGAAAAACTGTTTTTT.

This clone has a single count. This sequence joins TRBV6-5 and TRBJ1-1; D gene unclear. Germline V CDR1 and CDR2: MNHEY, SVGAGI. The CDR3 is 15 residues long. V was clipped by 0 bases and J by 1 base, with 9 bases between them. The CDR3 DNA reads TGTGCCAGCAGTTACTCGGGAGTTTCGAACACTGAAGCTTTCTTT. It translates to CASSYSGVSNTEAFF.

As concerns this clone: At one of its ends the junction is not consistent with the germline gene, which may arise from a read error. Other DNA sequences of this sample code for an identical CDR3. This chain connects TRBV18 to TRBJ2-7, with 9 positions matching TRBD1. The germline V gene has CDR1 KGHSH and CDR2 LQKENI. This CDR3 has 14 residues. The CDR3 bases are TGCGCCAGCTCACCACCCGGGACAGGGAGAGAGCAGTACTTC. As protein: CASSPPGTGREQYF.

The rearrangement uses TRBV19 and TRBJ2-2, with a weak D call TRBD2 (6 bases). Germline CDR1 reads LNHDA; CDR2 reads SQIVND (reference sequence). CDR3 length: 15 residues. V dropped 1 base and J dropped 6 bases, with 12 bases sitting between them. CDR3 sequence reads: CASSIAGGWAGELFF. The DNA for the CDR3 is TGTGCCAGTAGTATAGCCGGGGGATGGGCCGGGGAGCTGTTTTTT.

The V and J genes are TRBV5-4 and TRBJ2-1; D not certain. The V and J ends lost 0 bases and 7 bases respectively, with 11 bases between them. This CDR3 is 14 amino acids long. Germline lookup yields CDR1 SGHNT and CDR2 YYREEE (reference sequence). The CDR3 region has the DNA TGTGCCAGCAGCTTGGGGGTGGGCACAAATGAGCAGTTCTTC. This codes for CASSLGVGTNEQFF.

The gene calls are TRBV28 and TRBJ2-3; 11 positions match TRBD2. In germline, CDR1 is MDHEN, CDR2 SYDVKM. This CDR3 is 18 amino acids long. Germline trimming cut 5 bases from V and 0 bases from J; bases unmatched to any gene: 10. As DNA, the CDR3 is TGTGCCAGCAGTACTCCGGGACTAGCGGATACTAGCACAGATACGCAGTATTTT. Residues: CASSTPGLADTSTDTQYF.